Below are 3 T cell receptor beta chains sequenced from a single sample in a study of T cell changes during pregnancy in multiple sclerosis. Measured with immunoSEQ multiplex PCR; TCRdb has only the in-frame clones, and not every one. Of about 72,000 clones in the sample, 91% are singletons; the top ten hold about 0.75%. The sequencing used peripheral blood, collected in the third trimester of pregnancy. The origin of the receptors is a female donor in good health, enrolled as a control in a pregnancy study.

The gene calls are TRBV6-1 and TRBJ1-5, with D tentatively TRBD1 (6 bases). Germline CDR1 and CDR2: MNHNS and SASEGT. The CDR3 contains 16 residues. V was trimmed by 4 bases and J by 6 bases, leaving 19 bases between them. In DNA, the CDR3 is TGTGCCAGCAGTGCCCCAGTGGGGGGGGCGGCTCAGCCCCAGCATTTT. Encoded protein: CASSAPVGGAAQPQHF.

The genes are TRBV30 and TRBJ1-3, with D maybe TRBD1 (5 bases). This CDR3 has 15 residues. Germline assignment: CDR1 GTSNPN and CDR2 SVGIG (reference sequence). V gave up 0 bases and J gave up 0 bases, with 9 bases separating them. The CDR3 protein is CAWSVRGTSGNTIYF. CDR3 sequence (DNA): TGTGCCTGGAGTGTAAGGGGTACCTCTGGAAACACCATATATTTT. Variable domain in full (rest from reference TRBV30 and TRBJ1-3): SQTIHQWPATLVQPVGSPLSLECTVEGTSNPNLYWYRQAAGRGLQLLFYSVGIGQISSEVPQNLSASRPQDRQFILSSKKLLLSDSGFYLCAWSVRGTSGNTIYFGEGSWLTVV.

This chain links TRBV5-4 with TRBJ1-5; the D gene is possibly TRBD1 (5 bases). CDR1 and CDR2 (germline): SGHNT, YYREEE (reference sequence). Trimming shortened V by 4 bases and J by 2 bases, and 16 bases separated the two germline ends. The CDR3 length is 16 residues. The CDR3 region is CASSRGGESGNQPQHF. The CDR3 DNA is TGTGCCAGCAGCCGCGGGGGGGAATCGGGCAATCAGCCCCAGCATTTT.